A single sample is the source of the 14 T cell receptor beta chains below, sequenced in a study of T cells in Graves' hyperthyroidism and ophthalmopathy. TCR beta CDR3 sequences were amplified from RNA transcripts. During a first-round RT-PCR of the TCR CDR3, the HTBI primer set was used. MiXCR was run by TCRdb on the multiplex PCR reads, yielding one entry per CDR3 protein. The sample shows around 440,000 distinct CDR3 sequences, roughly 14% of them seen only once. The specimen sequenced was blood. Receptors originate from a woman between 18 and 29 years old with Graves' hyperthyroidism.

The sample holds many counts of this clonotype. This rearrangement joins TRBV20-1 to TRBJ2-7, with D unclear. The germline CDR1 and CDR2 sequences are DFQATT and SNEGSKA (reference sequence). Trimming took 0 bases from V and 3 from J, leaving 9 bases between them. The CDR3 sequence is 13 residues long. For the CDR3, the DNA is TGCAGTGCTAGAGATAACAGCCTCTACGAGCAGTACTTC. This codes for CSARDNSLYEQYF.

This clonotype was counted many times. The chain couples TRBV3-1 to TRBJ1-1; unclear D gene. The ends were cut back, 0 bases at V and 7 bases at J, with 9 bases in the middle. Germline V gene data show CDR1 as LGHDT and CDR2 as YNNKEL (reference sequence). There are 13 residues in the CDR3. CDR3: CASSQERAYEAFF. The CDR3, as DNA: TGTGCCAGCAGCCAAGAAAGGGCATATGAAGCTTTCTTT. Based on the CDR3 plus reference TRBV3-1 and TRBJ1-1, the full variable domain is DTAVSQTPKYLVTQMGNDKSIKCEQNLGHDTMYWYKQDSKKFLKIMFSYNNKELIINETVPNRFSPKSPDKAHLNLHINSLELGDSAVYFCASSQERAYEAFFGQGTRLTVV.

This clonotype was detected many times. The V gene is TRBV13, the J gene TRBJ2-3, with D perhaps TRBD2 (6 bases). Per germline, CDR1 PRHDT and CDR2 FYEKMQ (reference sequence). Trimming stripped 3 bases from V and 1 base from J, with 11 bases between. The CDR3 spans 15 residues. This CDR3 reads CASSLVGRRTDTQYF. CDR3 in DNA: TGTGCCAGCAGCTTGGTGGGGAGGCGCACAGATACGCAGTATTTT. The full variable domain, rest sourced from reference TRBV13 and TRBJ2-3, is AAGVIQSPRHLIKEKRETATLKCYPIPRHDTVYWYQQGPGQDPQFLISFYEKMQSDKGSIPDRFSAQQFSDYHSELNMSSLELGDSALYFCASSLVGRRTDTQYFGPGTRLTVL.

The rearrangement joins TRBV3-1 to TRBJ2-3; D not certain. From germline, CDR1 is LGHDT and CDR2 YNNKEL (reference sequence). The length of the CDR3 is 11 residues. Trimming took off 5 bases at V and 6 bases at J, with 6 bases between the two ends. CDR3 region: CASSGPDTQYF. The CDR3 nucleotides are TGTGCCAGCAGCGGACCGGATACGCAGTATTTT.

The chain links TRBV19 to TRBJ2-1; no definite D call. Per germline, CDR1 LNHDA and CDR2 SQIVND (reference sequence). This CDR3 is built from 13 residues. With 3 bases removed from V and 6 bases from J, the gap between germline ends came to 9 bases. The CDR3 is CASSITGTNEQFF. The CDR3, as DNA: TGTGCCAGTAGTATCACGGGTACCAATGAGCAGTTCTTC.

This chain links TRBV20-1 with TRBJ1-2; D gene uncertain. The germline V gene has CDR1 DFQATT and CDR2 SNEGSKA (reference sequence). V dropped 4 bases and J dropped 2 bases, with 11 bases sitting between them. CDR3 length: 13 residues. CDR3 coding DNA: TGCAGTGCTAACCCACCCCAAAACTATGGCTACACCTTC. Translating gives CSANPPQNYGYTF.

A few counts support this clonotype. The chain joins TRBV27 to TRBJ2-1, with 12 bases fitting TRBD2. Germline CDR1 and CDR2: MNHEY and SMNVEV (reference sequence). V gave up 3 bases and J gave up 6 bases; unmatched junction bases: 6. The CDR3 contains 16 residues. The CDR3 here is CASSLTSGSLGNEQFF. Here the CDR3 DNA reads TGTGCCAGCAGTTTGACTAGCGGGAGTCTCGGCAATGAGCAGTTCTTC.

This clonotype was picked up many times. The chain has TRBV15 and TRBJ1-1; TRBD1 matches 7 bases. The germline CDR1 and CDR2 sequences are LNHNV and YYDKDF (reference sequence). V lost 4 bases, J lost 3 bases, and 5 bases stayed unmatched. There are 14 residues in the CDR3. CDR3 loop: CATSIRTGYTEAFF. The DNA of the CDR3 is TGTGCCACCAGCATAAGGACAGGCTACACTGAAGCTTTCTTT.

The rearrangement joins TRBV7-2 to TRBJ1-1; a weak D match, TRBD1 (5 bases). CDR1 SGHTA and CDR2 FQGNSA come from the germline V gene. CDR3 length: 15 residues. V was cut by 5 bases and J by 4 bases, with 17 bases left in between. The CDR3 loop reads CASSERGLFGTEAFF. In DNA, the CDR3 is TGTGCCAGCAGCGAGAGGGGCTTATTCGGCACTGAAGCTTTCTTT.

This clonotype occurred many times. V is TRBV11-2 and J is TRBJ1-6; 8 nucleotides match TRBD1. This CDR3 contains 15 residues. Unmatched junction bases numbered 7, after V lost 5 bases and J lost 7 bases. The V gene's germline CDR1 is SGHAT and CDR2 FQNNGV. The CDR3 DNA follows: TGTGCCAGCAGCCCGACAGGGGCGGGGAATTCACCCCTCCACTTT. Translation gives CASSPTGAGNSPLHF.

This clonotype was seen ten or more times. The chain joins TRBV12-3 or TRBV12-4 to TRBJ2-1; the match to TRBD2 covers 7 bases. This CDR3 has 16 residues. The V gene end was trimmed by 5 bases and the J gene end by 3 bases; junction bases not matched to a gene: 10. The CDR3 loop reads CASSGRELASYNEQFF. The CDR3, as DNA: TGTGCCAGCAGTGGCCGGGAACTAGCGAGCTACAATGAGCAGTTCTTC.

About this clonotype: A read error may be the cause here, since a much bigger clone is one base away. V is TRBV5-1 and J is TRBJ2-3, with 9 nucleotides matching TRBD2. V lost 4 bases to trimming and J lost 10 bases; unmatched junction nucleotides: 13. The length of the CDR3 is 15 residues. Germline CDR1 and CDR2: SGHRS and YFSETQ. The CDR3 is CASSASSGEPRAQYF. The CDR3 DNA reads TGCGCCAGCAGCGCGTCTAGCGGGGAACCCAGGGCGCAGTATTTT.

This clonotype was seen at least ten times. The chain carries TRBV3-1 and TRBJ2-1; TRBD2 matches at 8 bases. Germline V gene sequence: CDR1 LGHDT, CDR2 YNNKEL (reference sequence). The CDR3 has 16 residues. V was pared by 4 bases and J by 5 bases, with 10 bases of the junction left unmatched. CDR3 bases: TGTGCCAGCAGCCCGCGCCGGACTAGCCCCAACAATGAGCAGTTCTTC. This gives the protein CASSPRRTSPNNEQFF.

This clonotype was detected only a few times. The CDR3 reads CASSLHIPTYGYTF. The CDR3 bases are TGTGCCAGCAGTTTACACATCCCAACCTATGGCTACACCTTC. The chain has TRBV27 and TRBJ1-2, with no clear D. Germline V lookup: CDR1 MNHEY, CDR2 SMNVEV (reference sequence). The V end lost 2 bases, the J end lost 4 bases, and 11 bases lay between the germline ends. This CDR3 is 14 amino acids long.